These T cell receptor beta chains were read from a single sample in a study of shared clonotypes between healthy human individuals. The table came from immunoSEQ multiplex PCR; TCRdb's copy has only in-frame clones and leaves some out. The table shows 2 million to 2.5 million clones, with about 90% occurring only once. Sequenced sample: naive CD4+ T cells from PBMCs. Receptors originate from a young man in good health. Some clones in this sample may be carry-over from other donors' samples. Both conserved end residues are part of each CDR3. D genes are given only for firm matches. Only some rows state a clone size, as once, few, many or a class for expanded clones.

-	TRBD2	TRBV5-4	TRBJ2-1	CASSLGGRAEEQFF	TGTGCCAGCAGCTTGGGAGGGAGGGCTGAAGAGCAGTTCTTC
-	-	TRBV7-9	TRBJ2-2	CASSLGGPNTGELFF	TGTGCCAGCAGCTTAGGGGGACCCAACACCGGGGAGCTGTTTTTT
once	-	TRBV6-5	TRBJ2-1	CASSKPGHNEQFF	TGTGCCAGCAGTAAACCGGGCCACAATGAGCAGTTCTTC
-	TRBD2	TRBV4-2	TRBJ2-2	CASSQLRTSGSLVAGELFF	TGTGCCAGCAGCCAACTCAGGACTAGCGGGAGTTTAGTTGCCGGGGAGCTGTTTTTT
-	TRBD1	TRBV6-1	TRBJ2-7	CAGGQGAYEQYF	TGTGCCGGGGGACAGGGGGCCTACGAGCAGTACTTC
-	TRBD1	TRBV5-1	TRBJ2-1	CASSLVAGGLDEQFF	TGCGCCAGCAGCTTGGTGGCAGGGGGCCTGGATGAGCAGTTCTTC
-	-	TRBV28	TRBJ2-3	CASKGHSTDTQYF	TGTGCCAGTAAGGGTCATAGCACAGATACGCAGTATTTT
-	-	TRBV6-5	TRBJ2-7	CASSPKYEQYF	TGTGCCAGCAGTCCTAAATACGAGCAGTACTTC
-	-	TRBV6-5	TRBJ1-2	CASSYSRARRGYTF	TGTGCCAGCAGTTACTCTCGGGCCCGGCGGGGCTACACCTTC
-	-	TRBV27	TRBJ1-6	CASSLPNSPLHF	TGTGCCAGCAGTCTCCCCAATTCACCCCTCCACTTT
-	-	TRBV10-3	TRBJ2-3	CAISALSDTQYF	TGTGCCATCAGTGCCTTATCAGATACGCAGTATTTT
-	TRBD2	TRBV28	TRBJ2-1	CATTLGGETKRVEFF	TGTGCCACCACCCTGGGGGGGGAGACAAAAAGGGTGGAGTTCTTC
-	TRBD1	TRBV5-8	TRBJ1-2	CASSSYRTGRDYGYTF	TGTGCCAGCAGCTCCTATAGGACAGGGAGGGACTATGGCTACACCTTC
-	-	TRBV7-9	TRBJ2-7	CASSSLEAGTYEQYF	TGTGCCAGCAGCTCCTTGGAGGCAGGGACCTACGAGCAGTACTTC
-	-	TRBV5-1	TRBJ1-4	CASSIATASTNEKLFF	TGCGCCAGCAGCATAGCCACAGCCTCAACTAATGAAAAACTGTTTTTT
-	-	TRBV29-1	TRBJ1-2	CSALSNTGNGYTF	TGCAGCGCCCTAAGTAATACTGGGAATGGCTACACCTTC
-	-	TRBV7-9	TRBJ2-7	CASSLLTAYEQYF	TGTGCCAGCAGCTTACTTACAGCCTACGAGCAGTACTTC
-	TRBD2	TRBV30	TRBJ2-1	CAWSVLTSGYNEQFF	TGTGCCTGGAGTGTACTAACTAGCGGCTACAATGAGCAGTTCTTC
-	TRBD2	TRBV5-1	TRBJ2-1	CASSLGPSGSSYNEQFF	TGCGCCAGCAGCTTGGGCCCTAGCGGGAGCTCATACAATGAGCAGTTCTTC
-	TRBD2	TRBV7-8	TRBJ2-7	CASSSGTSVFEQYF	TGTGCCAGCAGCAGCGGGACTAGCGTCTTCGAGCAGTACTTC
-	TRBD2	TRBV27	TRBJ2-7	CASSLRVVAGGPYEQYF	TGTGCCAGCAGTTTAAGGGTCGTAGCGGGAGGGCCCTACGAGCAGTACTTC
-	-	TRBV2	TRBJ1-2	CASSEWGGLEVYGYTF	TGTGCCAGCAGTGAATGGGGGGGCCTCGAGGTCTATGGCTACACCTTC
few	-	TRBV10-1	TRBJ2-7	CASSAEPHEQYF	TGCGCCAGCAGTGCCGAACCCCACGAGCAGTACTTC
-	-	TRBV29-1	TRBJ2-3	CSADQGTDTQYF	TGCAGCGCCGACCAGGGGACAGATACGCAGTATTTT
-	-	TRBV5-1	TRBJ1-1	CASSLLTGNTEAFF	TGCGCCAGCAGCTTACTTACAGGGAACACTGAAGCTTTCTTT
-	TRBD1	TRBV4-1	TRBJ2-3	CASSPTDPVGQGPYTQYF	TGCGCCAGCAGCCCAACTGACCCGGTCGGACAGGGCCCATATACGCAGTATTTT
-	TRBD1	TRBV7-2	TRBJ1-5	CASSFTGGRQPQHF	TGTGCCAGCAGCTTCACAGGGGGCCGGCAGCCCCAGCATTTT
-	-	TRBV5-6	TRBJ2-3	CASSFSGSTDTQYF	TGTGCCAGCAGCTTCAGCGGGAGCACAGATACGCAGTATTTT
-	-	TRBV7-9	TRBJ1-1	CASSSNTNTEAFF	TGTGCCAGCAGCTCCAACACGAACACTGAAGCTTTCTTT
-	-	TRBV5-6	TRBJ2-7	CASSLWFQGRYEQYF	TGTGCCAGCAGCTTGTGGTTTCAGGGGAGATACGAGCAGTACTTC
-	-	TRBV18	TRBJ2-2	CASSPPGRRVNSPGELFF	TGTGCCAGCTCACCACCTGGCAGGCGGGTCAATTCGCCCGGGGAGCTGTTTTTT
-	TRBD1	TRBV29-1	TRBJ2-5	CTVKGGWETQYF	TGCACCGTTAAAGGGGGCTGGGAGACCCAGTACTTC
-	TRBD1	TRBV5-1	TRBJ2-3	CASSSPGTGTDTQYF	TGCGCCAGCAGCTCACCCGGGACAGGGACAGATACGCAGTATTTT
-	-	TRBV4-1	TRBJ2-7	CASSQGPLSIWEQYF	TGCGCCAGCAGCCAAGGGCCCCTCAGTATTTGGGAGCAGTACTTC
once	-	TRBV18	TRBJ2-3	CASSPLSQGSTDTQYF	TGTGCCAGCTCACCACTGAGTCAGGGTAGCACAGATACGCAGTATTTT
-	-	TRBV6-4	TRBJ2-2	CASSQGVPGTGELFF	TGTGCCAGCAGTCAGGGAGTCCCCGGCACCGGGGAGCTGTTTTTT
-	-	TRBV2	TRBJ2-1	CASSDGLANNEQFF	TGTGCCAGCAGTGACGGCCTAGCGAACAATGAGCAGTTCTTC
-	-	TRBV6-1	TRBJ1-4	CASSEEYFPGYEKLFF	TGTGCCAGCAGTGAAGAATATTTTCCGGGTTATGAAAAACTGTTTTTT
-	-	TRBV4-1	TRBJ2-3	CASSQVQTMADTQYF	TGCGCCAGCAGCCAAGTTCAAACGATGGCAGATACGCAGTATTTT
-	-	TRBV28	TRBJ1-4	CASSLVATNEKLFF	TGTGCCAGCAGTTTAGTCGCAACTAATGAAAAACTGTTTTTT
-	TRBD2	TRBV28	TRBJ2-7	CASSLTGTSGYEQYF	TGTGCCAGCAGTTTAACCGGGACTAGCGGCTACGAGCAGTACTTC
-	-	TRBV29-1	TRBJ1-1	CSVAGVGMNTEAFF	TGCAGCGTTGCAGGTGTAGGGATGAACACTGAAGCTTTCTTT